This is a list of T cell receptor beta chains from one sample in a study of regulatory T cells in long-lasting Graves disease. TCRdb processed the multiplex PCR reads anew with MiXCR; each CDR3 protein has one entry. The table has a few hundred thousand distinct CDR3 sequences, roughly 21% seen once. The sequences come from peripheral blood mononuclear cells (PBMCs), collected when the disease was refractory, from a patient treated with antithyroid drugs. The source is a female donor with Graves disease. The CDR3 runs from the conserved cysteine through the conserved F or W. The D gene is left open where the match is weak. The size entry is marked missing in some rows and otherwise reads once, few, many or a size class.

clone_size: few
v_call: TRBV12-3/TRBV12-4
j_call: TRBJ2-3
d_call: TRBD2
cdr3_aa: CASSSSGGVRDTQYF
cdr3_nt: TGTGCCAGCAGCAGTAGCGGGGGAGTCAGAGATACGCAGTATTTT

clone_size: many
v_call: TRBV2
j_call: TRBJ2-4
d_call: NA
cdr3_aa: CASSEIYSSELAKNIQYF
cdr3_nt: TGTGCCAGCAGTGAAATTTACAGCTCAGAGCTAGCCAAAAACATTCAGTACTTC

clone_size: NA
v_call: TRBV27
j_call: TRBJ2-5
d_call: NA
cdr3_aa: CASSLWSQETQYF
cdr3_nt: TGTGCCAGCAGTTTATGGTCCCAAGAGACCCAGTACTTC

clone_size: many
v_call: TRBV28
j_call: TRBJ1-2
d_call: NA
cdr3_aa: CASRRMSHSENYGYTF
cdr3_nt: TGTGCCAGCAGACGGATGAGCCATTCGGAGAACTATGGCTACACCTTC

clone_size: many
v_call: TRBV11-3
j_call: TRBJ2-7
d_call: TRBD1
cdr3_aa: CASSLAGTADSYEQYF
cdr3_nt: TGTGCCAGCAGCTTAGCGGGGACAGCAGACTCCTACGAGCAGTACTTC

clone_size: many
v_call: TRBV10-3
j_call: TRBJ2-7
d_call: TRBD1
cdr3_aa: CAISDGTGRYEQYF
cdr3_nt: TGTGCCATCAGTGACGGGACAGGGCGCTACGAGCAGTACTTC

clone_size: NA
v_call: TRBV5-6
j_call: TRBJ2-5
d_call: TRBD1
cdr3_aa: CASSHGTGEQF
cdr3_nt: TGTGCCAGCAGCCACGGGACAGGGGAGCAGTTC

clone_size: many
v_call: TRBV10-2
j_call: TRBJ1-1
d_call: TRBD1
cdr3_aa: CASSMTGFGTEAFF
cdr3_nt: TGCGCCAGCAGTATGACAGGGTTTGGCACTGAAGCTTTCTTT

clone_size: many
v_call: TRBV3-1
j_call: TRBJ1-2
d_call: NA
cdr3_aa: CASSQATGYTF
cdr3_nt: TGTGCCAGCAGCCAAGCCACTGGCTACACCTTC

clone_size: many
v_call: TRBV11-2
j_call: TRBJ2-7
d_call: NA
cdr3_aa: CASSLAVNYEQYF
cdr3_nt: TGTGCCAGCAGCTTAGCGGTGAATTACGAGCAGTACTTC

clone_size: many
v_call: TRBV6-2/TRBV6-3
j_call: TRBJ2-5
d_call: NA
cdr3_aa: CASSRLPGETETQYF
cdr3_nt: TGTGCCAGCAGTCGCCTCCCTGGAGAGACAGAGACCCAGTACTTC

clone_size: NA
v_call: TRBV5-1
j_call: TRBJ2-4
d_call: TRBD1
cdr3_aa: CASSLGTGGGPNIQYF
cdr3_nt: TGCGCCAGCAGCCTGGGGACAGGGGGCGGTCCAAACATTCAGTACTTC

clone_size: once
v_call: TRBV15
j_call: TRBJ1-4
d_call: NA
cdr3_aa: CATSRAASVHEKLFF
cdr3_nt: TGTGCCACCAGCAGAGCAGCGAGTGTACATGAAAAACTGTTTTTT

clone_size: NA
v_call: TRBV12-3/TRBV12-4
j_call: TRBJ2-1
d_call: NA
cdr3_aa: CASTTTGPYNEQFF
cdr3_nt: TGTGCCAGCACCACGACGGGGCCTTACAATGAGCAGTTCTTC

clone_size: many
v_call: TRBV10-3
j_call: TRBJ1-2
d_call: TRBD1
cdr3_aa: CATSDRGVDYGYTF
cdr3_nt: TGTGCCACTAGCGACAGGGGAGTTGACTATGGCTACACCTTC

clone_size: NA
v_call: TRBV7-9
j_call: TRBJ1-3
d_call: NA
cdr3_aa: CADGTDSGNTIYF
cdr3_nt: TGTGCCGACGGCACTGACTCTGGAAACACCATATATTTT

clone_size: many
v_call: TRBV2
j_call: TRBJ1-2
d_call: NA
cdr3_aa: CASSEAAGHRHGYTF
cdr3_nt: TGTGCCAGCAGTGAAGCAGCAGGGCACCGCCATGGCTACACCTTC

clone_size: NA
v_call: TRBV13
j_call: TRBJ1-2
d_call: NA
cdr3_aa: CASSLANDGYTF
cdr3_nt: TGTGCCAGCAGCTTAGCTAACGATGGCTACACCTTC

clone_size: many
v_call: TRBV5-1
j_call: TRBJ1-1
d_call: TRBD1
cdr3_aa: CTTRGGTVNTEAFF
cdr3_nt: TGCACCACCAGGGGGGGGACGGTGAACACTGAAGCTTTCTTT

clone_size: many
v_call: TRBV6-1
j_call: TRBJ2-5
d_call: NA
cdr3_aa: CASQLNYRDQETQYF
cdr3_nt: TGTGCCAGTCAACTCAACTACAGGGACCAAGAGACCCAGTACTTC

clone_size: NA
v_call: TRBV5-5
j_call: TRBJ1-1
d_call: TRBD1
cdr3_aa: CASRVTGGGGKHTEAFF
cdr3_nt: TGTGCCAGCAGGGTTACAGGGGGAGGGGGCAAACACACTGAAGCTTTCTTT

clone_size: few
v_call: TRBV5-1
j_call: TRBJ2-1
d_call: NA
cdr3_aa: CASSARGEQFF
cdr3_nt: TGCGCCAGCAGCGCTCGGGGGGAGCAGTTCTTC

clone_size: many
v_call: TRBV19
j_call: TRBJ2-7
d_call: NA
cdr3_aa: CASSPGPSYEQYF
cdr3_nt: TGTGCCAGCAGTCCAGGGCCCTCCTACGAGCAGTACTTC

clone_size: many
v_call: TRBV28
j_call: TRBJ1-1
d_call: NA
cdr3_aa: CASGDGGWNTEAFF
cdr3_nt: TGTGCCAGCGGGGACGGCGGATGGAACACTGAAGCTTTCTTT

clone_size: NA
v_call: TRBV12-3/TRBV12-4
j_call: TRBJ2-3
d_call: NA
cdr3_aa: CASSAGVWEVGTDTQYF
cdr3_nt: TGTGCCAGCAGTGCGGGCGTCTGGGAAGTTGGCACAGATACGCAGTATTTT

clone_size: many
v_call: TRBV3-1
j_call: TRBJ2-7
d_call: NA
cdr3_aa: CASSQHNNAYEQYF
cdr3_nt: TGTGCCAGCAGCCAACACAACAATGCCTACGAGCAGTACTTC

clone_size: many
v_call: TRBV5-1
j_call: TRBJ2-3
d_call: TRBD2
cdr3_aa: CASSFAAGGADTQYF
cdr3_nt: TGCGCCAGCAGCTTTGCGGCGGGAGGAGCAGATACGCAGTATTTT

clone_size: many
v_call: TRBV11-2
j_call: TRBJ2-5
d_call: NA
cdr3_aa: CASSLERGRGETQYF
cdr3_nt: TGTGCCAGCAGCTTAGAGCGCGGGCGCGGAGAGACCCAGTACTTC

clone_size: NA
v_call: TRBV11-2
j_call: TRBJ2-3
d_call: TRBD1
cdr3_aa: CASRRQGWTQYF
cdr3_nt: TGTGCCAGCAGGCGACAGGGGTGGACGCAGTATTTT

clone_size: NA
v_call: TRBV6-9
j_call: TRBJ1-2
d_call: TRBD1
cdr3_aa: CASSYSSTGGYGYTF
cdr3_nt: TGTGCCAGCAGTTACTCCTCGACAGGGGGCTATGGCTACACCTTC

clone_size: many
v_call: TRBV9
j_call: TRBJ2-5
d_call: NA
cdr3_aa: CASSVELGASQETQYF
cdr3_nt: TGTGCCAGCAGCGTAGAACTAGGGGCCAGCCAAGAGACCCAGTACTTC

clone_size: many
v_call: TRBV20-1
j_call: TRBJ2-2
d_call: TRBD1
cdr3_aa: CSIGGAFPGELFF
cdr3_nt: TGCAGTATAGGGGGCGCGTTCCCCGGGGAGCTGTTTTTT

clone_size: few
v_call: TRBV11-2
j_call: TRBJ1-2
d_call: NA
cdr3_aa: CASSSEASPNYGYTF
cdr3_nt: TGTGCCAGCAGCTCCGAAGCCAGCCCTAACTATGGCTACACCTTC

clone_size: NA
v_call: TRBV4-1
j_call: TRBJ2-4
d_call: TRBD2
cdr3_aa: CASSQAPLAGLAKNIQYF
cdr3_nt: TGCGCCAGCAGCCAGGCCCCCTTAGCGGGGTTAGCCAAAAACATTCAGTACTTC

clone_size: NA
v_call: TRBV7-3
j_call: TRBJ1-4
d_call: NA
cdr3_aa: CASSARPPEKLFF
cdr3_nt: TGTGCCAGCAGCGCCCGACCCCCTGAAAAACTGTTTTTT